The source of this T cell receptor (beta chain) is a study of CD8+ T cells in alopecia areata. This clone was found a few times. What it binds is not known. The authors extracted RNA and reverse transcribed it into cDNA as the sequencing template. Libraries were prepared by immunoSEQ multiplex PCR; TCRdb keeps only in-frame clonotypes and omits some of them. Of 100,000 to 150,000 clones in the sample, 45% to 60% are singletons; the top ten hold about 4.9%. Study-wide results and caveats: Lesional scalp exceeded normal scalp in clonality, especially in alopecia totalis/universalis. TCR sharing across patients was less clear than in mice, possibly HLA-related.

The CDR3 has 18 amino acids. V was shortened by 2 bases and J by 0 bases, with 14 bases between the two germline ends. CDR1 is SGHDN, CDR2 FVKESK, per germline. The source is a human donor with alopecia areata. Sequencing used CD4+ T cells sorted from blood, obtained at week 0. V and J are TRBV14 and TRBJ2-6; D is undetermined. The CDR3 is CASSQHNFHLSGANVLTF. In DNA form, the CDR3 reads TGTGCCAGCAGCCAACACAACTTTCATCTCTCTGGGGCCAACGTCCTGACTTTC.